A selection of T cell receptor beta chains follows, all from one sample in a study of identical twins. MiXCR was run by TCRdb on the 5' RACE reads, yielding one entry per CDR3 protein. The sample has hundreds of thousands of distinct CDR3 sequences; 20% to 25% are singletons. The sample also formed part of further work on yellow fever vaccine responses in identical twins.

Sequences were obtained from CD4+ T cells sorted from blood. The receptors were sampled from a woman aged 18 to 35 in good health. Both conserved end residues are part of each CDR3. Fields, in order: V gene, J gene, D gene, clone size, CDR3 protein, CDR3 DNA. The D gene is left open where the match is weak. Clone size is shown for a subset of rows, as once, few, many or a class of expanded clone.

>TRBV12-3/TRBV12-4|TRBJ1-1|NA|few
CASSLKPNTEAFF
TGTGCCAGCAGTTTAAAGCCCAACACTGAAGCTTTCTTT
>TRBV5-1|TRBJ2-1|NA|many
CASSSEGNEQFF
TGCGCCAGCAGCTCGGAGGGGAATGAGCAGTTCTTC
>TRBV20-1|TRBJ2-3|NA|few
CSATPAGRTDTQYF
TGCAGTGCTACCCCCGCGGGACGCACAGATACGCAGTATTTT
>TRBV7-2|TRBJ2-7|TRBD2|few
CATGGTTAYEQYF
TGTGCGACCGGGGGGACCACCGCCTACGAGCAGTACTTC
>TRBV11-3|TRBJ2-2|NA|NA
CASSHQSTGELFF
TGTGCCAGCAGTCACCAGAGCACCGGGGAGCTGTTTTTT
>TRBV20-1|TRBJ2-2|NA|NA
CSARETVPSNTGELFF
TGCAGTGCTAGAGAGACCGTTCCATCGAACACCGGGGAGCTGTTTTTT
>TRBV15|TRBJ2-2|NA|NA
CATSRDPANTGELFF
TGTGCCACCAGCAGAGATCCAGCCAACACCGGGGAGCTGTTTTTT
>TRBV12-3/TRBV12-4|TRBJ1-1|NA|few
CASSLLSFTEAFF
TGTGCCAGCAGTTTACTTTCGTTCACTGAAGCTTTCTTT
>TRBV20-1|TRBJ1-5|NA|NA
CCARGAGGLEGNQPQHF
TGCTGTGCTAGAGGTGCGGGAGGCCTCGAGGGCAATCAGCCCCAGCATTTT
>TRBV7-9|TRBJ2-7|NA|NA
CASSRRASSYEQYF
TGTGCCAGCAGCCGTAGAGCCAGCTCCTACGAGCAGTACTTC
>TRBV4-2|TRBJ2-3|TRBD2|NA
CASSQEGTRGADTQYF
TGTGCCAGCAGCCAAGAAGGGACTAGAGGGGCAGATACGCAGTATTTT
>TRBV4-1|TRBJ2-7|TRBD1|many
CASSQAGTASPYEQYF
TGCGCCAGCAGCCAAGCCGGGACAGCGAGCCCTTACGAGCAGTACTTC
>TRBV4-1|TRBJ1-4|TRBD1|few
CASSQGQGRQGEKLFF
TGCGCCAGCAGCCAGGGACAGGGTCGGCAGGGTGAAAAACTGTTTTTT
>TRBV12-3/TRBV12-4|TRBJ2-2|TRBD2|NA
CASGSGGPPGELFF
TGTGCCAGCGGGAGCGGGGGTCCCCCCGGGGAGCTGTTTTTT
>TRBV11-1|TRBJ2-1|TRBD2|few
CASSPPRLAGESYNEQFF
TGTGCCAGCAGCCCTCCCCGACTAGCGGGAGAGTCTTACAATGAGCAGTTCTTC
>TRBV7-6|TRBJ2-7|TRBD1|few
CASSLVGQGGTEQYF
TGTGCCAGCAGCTTAGTGGGACAGGGGGGGACCGAGCAGTACTTC
>TRBV11-2|TRBJ2-3|NA|NA
CASSLVLSDSPKNPDTQYF
TGTGCCAGCAGCCTAGTACTCTCGGACAGCCCTAAGAACCCAGATACGCAGTATTTT
>TRBV5-1|TRBJ1-3|TRBD1|NA
CASSGGTGPGNTIYF
TGCGCCAGCAGCGGGGGGACAGGGCCTGGAAACACCATATATTTT
>TRBV20-1|TRBJ1-1|NA|few
CSSNGRGTEAFF
TGCAGTTCGAACGGACGGGGCACTGAAGCTTTCTTT
>TRBV21-1|TRBJ2-5|NA|NA
CASDRRTPGGETQYF
TGTGCCAGCGACAGAAGGACTCCTGGTGGGGAGACCCAGTACTTC
>TRBV9|TRBJ1-1|TRBD1|few
CASSARQGDRTEAFF
TGTGCCAGCAGCGCAAGACAGGGAGATCGGACTGAAGCTTTCTTT
>TRBV20-1|TRBJ2-7|TRBD2|NA
CSARVQGSGSSYEQYF
TGCAGTGCTAGAGTCCAGGGTAGCGGGAGCTCCTACGAGCAGTACTTC
>TRBV29-1|TRBJ2-3|TRBD2|once
CSAVPSGGPTDTQYF
TGCAGCGCCGTCCCTAGCGGGGGGCCGACAGATACGCAGTATTTT
>TRBV4-2|TRBJ2-5|TRBD2|few
CASSQGSSGSLGETQYF
TGTGCCAGCAGCCAAGGAAGTAGCGGGAGTTTGGGGGAGACCCAGTACTTC
>TRBV11-1|TRBJ2-3|TRBD2|few
CASSAPKLAGGPGTDTQYF
TGTGCCAGCAGCGCGCCCAAACTAGCGGGGGGGCCTGGCACAGATACGCAGTATTTT
>TRBV7-8|TRBJ2-1|NA|NA
CASSLDISEGHNEQFF
TGTGCCAGCAGCTTAGATATTAGCGAGGGCCACAATGAGCAGTTCTTC
>TRBV11-1|TRBJ2-3|TRBD2|NA
CASSPGTSGGAATDTQYF
TGTGCCAGCAGCCCCGGGACTAGCGGGGGGGCCGCCACAGATACGCAGTATTTT
>TRBV7-3|TRBJ2-3|NA|NA
CASSTLGATDTQYF
TGTGCCAGCAGCACCCTCGGGGCCACAGATACGCAGTATTTT
>TRBV11-2|TRBJ2-5|NA|NA
CASSPPLEETQYF
TGTGCCAGCAGCCCACCGTTGGAAGAGACCCAGTACTTC
>TRBV15|TRBJ2-4|NA|NA
CATSKRTGSENIQYF
TGTGCCACCAGCAAACGAACCGGGAGTGAAAACATTCAGTACTTC
>TRBV24-1|TRBJ2-1|TRBD1|NA
CATSDRTGTKYNEQFF
TGTGCCACCAGTGATAGGACAGGGACCAAGTACAATGAGCAGTTCTTC
>TRBV3-1|TRBJ2-2|TRBD1|NA
CASIQGDRGTGELFF
TGTGCCAGCATACAGGGGGACAGGGGCACCGGGGAGCTGTTTTTT
>TRBV18|TRBJ2-5|TRBD2|NA
CASTPGGIEETQYF
TGTGCCAGCACCCCGGGGGGAATAGAAGAGACCCAGTACTTC
>TRBV29-1|TRBJ2-1|NA|many
CSVWGAGAEHEQFF
TGCAGCGTTTGGGGGGCGGGAGCTGAACATGAGCAGTTCTTC
>TRBV7-6|TRBJ2-1|TRBD1|few
CASSSDRVNEQFF
TGTGCCAGCAGCTCGGACAGGGTCAATGAGCAGTTCTTC
>TRBV11-2|TRBJ2-3|TRBD2|few
CASSLGTSGTPGTQYF
TGTGCCAGCAGCCTAGGGACTAGCGGGACCCCGGGTACGCAGTATTTT
>TRBV12-3/TRBV12-4|TRBJ2-1|NA|few
CASSLILGGQESSYNEQFF
TGTGCCAGCAGTTTAATTCTAGGGGGTCAGGAAAGCTCCTACAATGAGCAGTTCTTC
>TRBV12-3/TRBV12-4|TRBJ2-2|NA|many
CASSLGLGDTGELFF
TGTGCCAGCAGTTTAGGCCTAGGGGACACCGGGGAGCTGTTTTTT
>TRBV12-3/TRBV12-4|TRBJ2-5|TRBD1|once
CASSLEGQVGWETQYF
TGTGCCAGCAGTTTGGAGGGACAGGTGGGATGGGAGACCCAGTACTTC
>TRBV24-1|TRBJ2-1|TRBD2|many
CATSDPRKLAPTYNEQFF
TGTGCCACCAGTGATCCCAGAAAACTAGCGCCTACCTACAATGAGCAGTTCTTC
>TRBV5-5|TRBJ2-2|NA|few
CASSLLYGSANTGELFF
TGTGCCAGCAGCTTGTTATATGGTAGCGCGAACACCGGGGAGCTGTTTTTT
>TRBV7-2|TRBJ1-1|TRBD1|few
CASSVSRDRAATEAFF
TGTGCCAGCAGCGTCAGCCGGGACAGGGCCGCCACTGAAGCTTTCTTT
>TRBV24-1|TRBJ2-1|NA|NA
CATSRPASGNEQFF
TGTGCCACCAGTCGTCCCGCCAGTGGCAATGAGCAGTTCTTC
>TRBV19|TRBJ2-1|NA|NA
CASSRKTDYNTNSYNEQFF
TGTGCCAGTAGTAGGAAAACCGACTACAACACAAACTCCTACAATGAGCAGTTCTTC
>TRBV7-8|TRBJ2-1|NA|NA
CASSATVNEQFF
TGTGCCAGCAGCGCGACGGTCAATGAGCAGTTCTTC
>TRBV12-3/TRBV12-4|TRBJ2-3|NA|NA
CASLARVTDTQYF
TGTGCCAGCCTTGCCAGGGTGACAGATACGCAGTATTTT
>TRBV3-1|TRBJ2-2|TRBD2|NA
CASSQNSGGGVTGELFF
TGTGCCAGCAGCCAGAATAGCGGGGGAGGGGTCACCGGGGAGCTGTTTTTT
>TRBV4-1|TRBJ2-1|TRBD2|NA
CASSQGIAGGPGGYNEQFF
TGCGCCAGCAGCCAAGGTATTGCGGGAGGGCCCGGTGGCTACAATGAGCAGTTCTTC
>TRBV3-1|TRBJ2-7|NA|NA
CASSQDREQYF
TGTGCCAGCAGCCAAGATCGTGAGCAGTACTTC
>TRBV3-1|TRBJ2-1|TRBD2|NA
CASSQEASGFYNEQFF
TGTGCCAGCAGCCAAGAGGCTAGCGGCTTCTACAATGAGCAGTTCTTC
>TRBV20-1|TRBJ2-2|TRBD2|NA
CSAPLGGGLSSGELFF
TGCAGTGCCCCCCTTGGCGGGGGGCTGTCGTCCGGGGAGCTGTTTTTT
>TRBV15|TRBJ2-4|NA|NA
CATSRDGSAKNIQYF
TGTGCCACCAGCAGAGATGGATCAGCCAAAAACATTCAGTACTTC
>TRBV28|TRBJ1-1|TRBD1|few
CASSLPGSNRGAKAFF
TGTGCCAGCAGTTTACCCGGGAGTAACAGGGGGGCGAAAGCTTTCTTT
>TRBV5-1|TRBJ2-5|TRBD1|NA
CASSPGQAQGYQETQYF
TGCGCCAGCAGCCCAGGACAGGCCCAGGGCTACCAAGAGACCCAGTACTTC
>TRBV7-3|TRBJ2-1|NA|NA
CASSSNAVTKQFF
TGTGCCAGCAGCTCCAATGCCGTTACAAAGCAGTTCTTC